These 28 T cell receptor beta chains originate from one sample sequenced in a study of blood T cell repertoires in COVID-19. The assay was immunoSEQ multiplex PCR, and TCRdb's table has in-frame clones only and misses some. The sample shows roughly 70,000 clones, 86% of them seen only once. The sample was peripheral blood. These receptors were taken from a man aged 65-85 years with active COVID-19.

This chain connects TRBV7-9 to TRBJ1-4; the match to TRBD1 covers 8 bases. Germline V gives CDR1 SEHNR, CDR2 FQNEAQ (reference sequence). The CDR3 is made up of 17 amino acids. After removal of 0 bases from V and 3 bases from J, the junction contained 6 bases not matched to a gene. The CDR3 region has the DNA TGTGCCAGCAGCTTAGCCCAGGGGGCAATGGCTAATGAAAAACTGTTTTTT. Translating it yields CASSLAQGAMANEKLFF.

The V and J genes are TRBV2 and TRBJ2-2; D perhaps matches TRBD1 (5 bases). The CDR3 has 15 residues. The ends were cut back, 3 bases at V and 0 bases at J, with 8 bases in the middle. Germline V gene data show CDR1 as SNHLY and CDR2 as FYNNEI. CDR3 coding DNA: TGTGCCAGCAGTGAGGGGCAGCCGAACACCGGGGAGCTGTTTTTT. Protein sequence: CASSEGQPNTGELFF.

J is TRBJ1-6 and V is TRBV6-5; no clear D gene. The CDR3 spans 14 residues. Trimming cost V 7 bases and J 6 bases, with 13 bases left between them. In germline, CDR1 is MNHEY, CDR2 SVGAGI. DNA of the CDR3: TGTGCCAGCATTAGGACGGGGATTAATTCACCCCTCCACTTT. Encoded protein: CASIRTGINSPLHF.

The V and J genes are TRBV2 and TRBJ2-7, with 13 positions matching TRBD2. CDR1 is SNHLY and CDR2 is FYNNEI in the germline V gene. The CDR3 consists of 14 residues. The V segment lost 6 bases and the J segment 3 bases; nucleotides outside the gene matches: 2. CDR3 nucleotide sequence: TGTGCCAGCAGGGGACTAGCGGGGAACTACGAGCAGTACTTC. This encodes CASRGLAGNYEQYF. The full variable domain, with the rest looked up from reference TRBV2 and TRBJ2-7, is EPEVTQTPSHQVTQMGQEVILRCVPISNHLYFYWYRQILGQKVEFLVSFYNNEISEKSEIFDDQFSVERPDGSNFTLKIRSTKLEDSAMYFCASRGLAGNYEQYFGPGTRLTVT.

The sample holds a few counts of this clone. The CDR3 loop is CASSSPGPGMNTEAFF. The CDR3 DNA sequence: TGTGCCAGCAGCTCCCCCGGCCCCGGGATGAACACTGAAGCTTTCTTT. The V call is TRBV7-8, the J call TRBJ1-1; D unclear. The CDR3 runs to 16 residues. The ends were cut back, 4 bases at V and 0 bases at J, with 15 bases in the middle. CDR1 SGHVS and CDR2 FQNEAQ come from the germline V gene.

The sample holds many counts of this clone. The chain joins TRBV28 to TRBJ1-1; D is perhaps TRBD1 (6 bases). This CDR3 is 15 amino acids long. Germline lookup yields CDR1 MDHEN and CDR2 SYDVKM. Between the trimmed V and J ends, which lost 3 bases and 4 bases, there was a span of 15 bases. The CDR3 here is CASSLRGGGITEAFF. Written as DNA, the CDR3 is TGTGCCAGCAGTTTGAGGGGAGGGGGAATCACTGAAGCTTTCTTT.

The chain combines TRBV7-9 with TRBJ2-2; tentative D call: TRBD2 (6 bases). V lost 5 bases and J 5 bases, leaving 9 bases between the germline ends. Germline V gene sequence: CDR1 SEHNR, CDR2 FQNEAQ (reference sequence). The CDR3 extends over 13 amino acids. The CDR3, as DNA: TGTGCCAGCAGCCTGACTAGTACCGGGGAGCTGTTTTTT. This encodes CASSLTSTGELFF.

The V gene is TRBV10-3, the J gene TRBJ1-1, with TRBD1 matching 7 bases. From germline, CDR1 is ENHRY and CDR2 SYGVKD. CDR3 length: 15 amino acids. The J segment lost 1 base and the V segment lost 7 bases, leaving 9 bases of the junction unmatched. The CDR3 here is CAITQTGAENTEAFF. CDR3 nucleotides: TGTGCCATCACCCAAACAGGGGCCGAGAACACTGAAGCTTTCTTT.

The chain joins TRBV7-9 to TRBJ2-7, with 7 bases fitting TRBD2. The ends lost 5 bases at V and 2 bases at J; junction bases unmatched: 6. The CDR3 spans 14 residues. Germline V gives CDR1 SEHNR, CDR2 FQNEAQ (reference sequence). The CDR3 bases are TGTGCCAGCAGCCGGGGGGACCACCCCTACGAGCAGTACTTC. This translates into CASSRGDHPYEQYF.

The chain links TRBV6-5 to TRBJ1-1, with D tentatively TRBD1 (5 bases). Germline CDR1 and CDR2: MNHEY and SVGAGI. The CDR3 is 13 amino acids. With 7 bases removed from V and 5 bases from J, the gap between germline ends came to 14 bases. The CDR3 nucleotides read TGTGCCAGCACCCCAAGGGGTGGGACTGAAGCTTTCTTT. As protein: CASTPRGGTEAFF.

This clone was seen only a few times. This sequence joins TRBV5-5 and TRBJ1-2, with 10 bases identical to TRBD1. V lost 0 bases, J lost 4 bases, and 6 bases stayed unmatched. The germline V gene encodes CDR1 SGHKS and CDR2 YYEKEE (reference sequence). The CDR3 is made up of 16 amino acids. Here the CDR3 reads CASSLGPGQGSYGYTF. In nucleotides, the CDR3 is TGTGCCAGCAGCTTGGGTCCGGGACAGGGGTCCTATGGCTACACCTTC.

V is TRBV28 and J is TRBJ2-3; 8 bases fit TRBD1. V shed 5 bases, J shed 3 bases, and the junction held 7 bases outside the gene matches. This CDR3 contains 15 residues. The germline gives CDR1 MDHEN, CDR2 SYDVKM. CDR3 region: CASSPTGAGTDTQYF. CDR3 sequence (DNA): TGTGCCAGCAGTCCGACAGGGGCCGGAACAGATACGCAGTATTTT. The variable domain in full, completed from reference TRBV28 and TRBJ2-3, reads DVKVTQSSRYLVKRTGEKVFLECVQDMDHENMFWYRQDPGLGLRLIYFSYDVKMKEKGDIPEGYSVSREKKERFSLILESASTNQTSMYLCASSPTGAGTDTQYFGPGTRLTVL.

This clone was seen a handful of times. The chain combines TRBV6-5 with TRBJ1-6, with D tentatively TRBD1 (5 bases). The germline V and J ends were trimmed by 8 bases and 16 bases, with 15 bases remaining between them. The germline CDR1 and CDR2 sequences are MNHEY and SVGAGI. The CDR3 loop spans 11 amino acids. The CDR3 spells CASGGTLGLHF. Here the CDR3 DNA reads TGTGCCAGCGGAGGGACGTTAGGACTCCACTTT.

The CDR3 DNA reads TGTGCCAGCAGACCTAGCGGGAGGGCCCATGGCGAGCAGTACTTC. Its translation: CASRPSGRAHGEQYF. The V gene is TRBV6-5, the J gene TRBJ2-7; the match to TRBD2 covers 12 bases. The CDR3 sequence is 15 residues long. Germline values: CDR1 MNHEY, CDR2 SVGAGI. V shed 6 bases, J shed 6 bases, and the junction held 9 bases outside the gene matches.

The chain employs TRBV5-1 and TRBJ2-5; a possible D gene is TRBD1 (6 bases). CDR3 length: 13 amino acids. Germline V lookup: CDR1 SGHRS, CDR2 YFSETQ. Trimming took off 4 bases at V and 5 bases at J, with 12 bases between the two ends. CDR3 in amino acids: CASSSTGLETQYF. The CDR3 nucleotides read TGCGCCAGCAGCAGTACAGGGTTGGAGACCCAGTACTTC.

The CDR3 region is CASSPGGYGYTF. Written as DNA, the CDR3 is TGCGCCAGCAGCCCCGGGGGCTATGGCTACACCTTC. The chain joins TRBV5-1 to TRBJ1-2; maybe TRBD1 (5 bases). CDR1 and CDR2 from the germline V gene are SGHRS and YFSETQ. CDR3 length equals 12 residues. V was cut by 4 bases and J by 4 bases, with 8 bases left in between.

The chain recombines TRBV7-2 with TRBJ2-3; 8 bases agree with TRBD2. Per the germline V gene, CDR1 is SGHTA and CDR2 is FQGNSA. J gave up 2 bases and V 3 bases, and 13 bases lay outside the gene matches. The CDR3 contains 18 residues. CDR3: CASSFRGGGRSTTDTQYF. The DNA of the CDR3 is TGTGCCAGCAGCTTCCGGGGGGGAGGGCGGAGCACCACAGATACGCAGTATTTT.

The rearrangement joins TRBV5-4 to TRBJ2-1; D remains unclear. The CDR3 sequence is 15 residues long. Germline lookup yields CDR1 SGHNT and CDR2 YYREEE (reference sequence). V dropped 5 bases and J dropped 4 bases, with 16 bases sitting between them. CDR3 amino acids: CASRLGQEPYNEQFF. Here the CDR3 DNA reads TGTGCCAGCAGACTTGGGCAGGAACCTTACAATGAGCAGTTCTTC.

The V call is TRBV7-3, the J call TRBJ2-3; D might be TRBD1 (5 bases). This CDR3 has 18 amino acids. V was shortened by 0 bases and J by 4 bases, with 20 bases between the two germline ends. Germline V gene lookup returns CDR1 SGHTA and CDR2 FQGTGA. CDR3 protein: CASSLTAPGRVGPDTQYF. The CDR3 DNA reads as TGTGCCAGCAGCTTAACGGCGCCTGGCAGGGTAGGCCCAGATACGCAGTATTTT.

The CDR3 loop reads CASSPQGARWDTQYF. CDR3 DNA: TGTGCCAGTAGCCCCCAGGGGGCGCGGTGGGATACGCAGTATTTT. The chain is built from TRBV19 and TRBJ2-3; 8 nucleotides agree with TRBD1. Germline values: CDR1 LNHDA, CDR2 SQIVND (reference sequence). This CDR3 is built from 15 residues. V dropped 6 bases and J dropped 6; count of bases not matched to a gene: 11. The whole variable domain, filled in from reference TRBV19 and TRBJ2-3, reads DGGITQSPKYLFRKEGQNVTLSCEQNLNHDAMYWYRQDPGQGLRLIYYSQIVNDFQKGDIAEGYSVSREKKESFPLTVTSAQKNPTAFYLCASSPQGARWDTQYFGPGTRLTVL.

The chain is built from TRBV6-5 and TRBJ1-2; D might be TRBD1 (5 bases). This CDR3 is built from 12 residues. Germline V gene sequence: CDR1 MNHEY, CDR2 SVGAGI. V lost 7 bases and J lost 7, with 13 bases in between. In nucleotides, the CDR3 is TGTGCCAGCACGAGGGCCGGGGGTGGCTACACCTTC. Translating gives CASTRAGGGYTF.

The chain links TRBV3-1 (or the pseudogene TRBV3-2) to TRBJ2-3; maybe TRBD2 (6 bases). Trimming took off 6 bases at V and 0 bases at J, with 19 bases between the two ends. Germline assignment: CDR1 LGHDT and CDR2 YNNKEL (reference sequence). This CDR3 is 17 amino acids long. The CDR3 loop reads CASRATPSAPSTDTQYF. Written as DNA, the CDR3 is TGTGCCAGCAGGGCGACCCCTAGCGCCCCTAGCACAGATACGCAGTATTTT.

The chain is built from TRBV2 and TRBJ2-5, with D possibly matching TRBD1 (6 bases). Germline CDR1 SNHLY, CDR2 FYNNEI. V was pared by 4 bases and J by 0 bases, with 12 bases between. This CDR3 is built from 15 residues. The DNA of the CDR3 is TGTGCCAGCAGTGGGGTCGGACAGTACCAAGAGACCCAGTACTTC. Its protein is CASSGVGQYQETQYF.

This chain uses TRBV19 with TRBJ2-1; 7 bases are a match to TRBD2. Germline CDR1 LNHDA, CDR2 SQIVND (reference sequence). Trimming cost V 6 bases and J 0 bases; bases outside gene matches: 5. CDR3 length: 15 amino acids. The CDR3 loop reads CASSRTRGSYNEQFF. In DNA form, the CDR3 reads TGTGCCAGTAGCCGGACTAGAGGCTCCTACAATGAGCAGTTCTTC. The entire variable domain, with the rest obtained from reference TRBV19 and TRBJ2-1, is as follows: DGGITQSPKYLFRKEGQNVTLSCEQNLNHDAMYWYRQDPGQGLRLIYYSQIVNDFQKGDIAEGYSVSREKKESFPLTVTSAQKNPTAFYLCASSRTRGSYNEQFFGPGTRLTVL.

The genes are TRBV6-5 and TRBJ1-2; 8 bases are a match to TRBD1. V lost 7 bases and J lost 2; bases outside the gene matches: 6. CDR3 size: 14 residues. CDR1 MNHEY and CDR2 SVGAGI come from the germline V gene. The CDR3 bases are TGTGCCAGCACCTACAGGGGGGGGAACTATGGCTACACCTTC. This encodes CASTYRGGNYGYTF.

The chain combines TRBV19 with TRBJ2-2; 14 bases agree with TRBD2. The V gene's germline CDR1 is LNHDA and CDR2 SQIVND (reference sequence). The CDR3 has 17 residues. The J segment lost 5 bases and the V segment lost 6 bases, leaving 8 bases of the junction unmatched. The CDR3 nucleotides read TGTGCCAGTAGGGTTGGACTAGCGGGAGGTTATACCGGGGAGCTGTTTTTT. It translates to CASRVGLAGGYTGELFF. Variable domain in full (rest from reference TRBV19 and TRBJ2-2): DGGITQSPKYLFRKEGQNVTLSCEQNLNHDAMYWYRQDPGQGLRLIYYSQIVNDFQKGDIAEGYSVSREKKESFPLTVTSAQKNPTAFYLCASRVGLAGGYTGELFFGEGSRLTVL.

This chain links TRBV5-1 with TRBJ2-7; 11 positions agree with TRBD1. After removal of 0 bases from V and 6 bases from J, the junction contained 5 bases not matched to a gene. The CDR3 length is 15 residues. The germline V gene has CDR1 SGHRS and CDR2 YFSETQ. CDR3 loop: CASSLESGQGVEQYF. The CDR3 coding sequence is TGCGCCAGCAGCTTGGAGTCGGGACAGGGGGTCGAGCAGTACTTC.

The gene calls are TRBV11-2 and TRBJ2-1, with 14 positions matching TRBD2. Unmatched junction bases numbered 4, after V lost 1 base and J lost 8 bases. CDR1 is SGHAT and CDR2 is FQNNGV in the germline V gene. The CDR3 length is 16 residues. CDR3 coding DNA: TGTGCCAGCAGCTTAGGGACTAGCGGGAGGATCGATGAGCAGTTCTTC. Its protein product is CASSLGTSGRIDEQFF.